The next 5 T cell receptor beta chains were all read from a single sample in a study of vaccination effects on CD4 cells after COVID-19. These receptors' antigens are unknown. The assay was immunoSEQ multiplex PCR, and TCRdb's table has in-frame clones only and misses some. This table holds 25,000 or so clones, 73% found once. Sequencing in the ViraFEST assay came after antigen-specific CD4+ T cells had been expanded with viral peptide pools, which were used to stimulate PBMC. Between days 9 and 11 of culture, CD4+ T cells were separated out. Of the BNT162b2 and mRNA-1273 vaccines, participants received two doses of one or the other. The sample consisted of CD4+ T cells from PBMCs cultured with SARS-CoV-2 spike peptides, taken after COVID-19 vaccination. These receptors all come from a human donor who received a COVID-19 vaccine.

The CDR3 loop is CASSFSAASTDTQYF. The CDR3 nucleotides read TGTGCCAGCAGCTTTTCAGCAGCCTCCACAGATACGCAGTATTTT. The chain joins TRBV5-4 to TRBJ2-3, with D hard to call. The germline V and J ends were trimmed by 2 bases and 2 bases, with 12 bases remaining between them. Germline lookup yields CDR1 SGHNT and CDR2 YYREEE (reference sequence). The CDR3 contains 15 residues.

This chain joins TRBV6-5 and TRBJ1-6; D is undetermined. Germline V gene lookup returns CDR1 MNHEY and CDR2 SVGAGI. V shed 3 bases and J shed 0 bases, with 6 bases lying between them. The CDR3 sequence is 15 residues long. CDR3 sequence (DNA): TGTGCCAGCAGTTATGGGTCCTCCTATAATTCACCCCTCCACTTT. Its protein product is CASSYGSSYNSPLHF.

This clone has more than one count but fewer than ten. J is TRBJ2-1 and V is TRBV7-9, with 7 bases lining up with TRBD1. V was clipped by 5 bases and J by 0 bases; unmatched bases: 13. From germline, CDR1 is SEHNR and CDR2 FQNEAQ (reference sequence). This CDR3 region has 18 residues. CDR3 DNA sequence: TGTGCCAGCAGCCCAACACAAAGGGGGCAAAACTCCTACAATGAGCAGTTCTTC. Residues: CASSPTQRGQNSYNEQFF.

The chain employs TRBV27 and TRBJ1-1; unclear D gene. CDR1 and CDR2 from the germline V gene are MNHEY and SMNVEV (reference sequence). Trimming took 7 bases from V and 6 from J, leaving 15 bases between them. The CDR3 has 13 amino acids. CDR3 residues: CASKYRGSAEAFF. CDR3 DNA sequence: TGTGCCAGCAAGTACCGCGGCTCGGCTGAAGCTTTCTTT.

The chain links TRBV25-1 to TRBJ2-3; D gene uncertain. The germline CDR1 and CDR2 sequences are MGHDK and SYGVNS. The CDR3 loop spans 15 amino acids. V lost 0 bases, J lost 1 base, and 8 bases lay in between. This chain's CDR3 is CASSEYVGRTDTQYF. CDR3 in DNA: TGTGCCAGCAGTGAATACGTCGGACGCACAGATACGCAGTATTTT.